A single sample gave rise to the 9 T cell receptor beta chains below, sequenced in a study of shared clonotypes between healthy human individuals. TCRdb's copy holds only in-frame clones and misses some; the assay was immunoSEQ multiplex PCR. The data show approximately 2.5 million clones, with more than 85% seen just once and about 0.38% held by the top ten. The sequencing sample was made of naive CD4+ T cells from PBMCs. Subset specified: CD45RA+ positively selected. Receptors originate from a young man in good health. Some clones in this sample may be carry-over from other donors' samples.

The rearrangement uses TRBV19 and TRBJ1-3; no firm D call. Trimming pared 11 bases from V and 0 bases from J, leaving 14 bases between. CDR1 is LNHDA, CDR2 SQIVND, per germline (reference sequence). The CDR3 consists of 14 residues. The CDR3 region has the DNA TGTGCCGCGCGCGGTGGTAGCTCTGGAAACACCATATATTTT. Amino acid sequence: CAARGGSSGNTIYF. Full variable domain (missing parts from reference TRBV19 and TRBJ1-3): DGGITQSPKYLFRKEGQNVTLSCEQNLNHDAMYWYRQDPGQGLRLIYYSQIVNDFQKGDIAEGYSVSREKKESFPLTVTSAQKNPTAFYLCAARGGSSGNTIYFGEGSWLTVV.

The V gene is TRBV21-1, the J gene TRBJ2-2; TRBD1, the table's D call, lacks a check against the DNA. TRBV21-1 is shown as a pseudogene. The CDR3 has 14 amino acids. The CDR3 DNA sequence: TGTGCCAGCAGCAAGACAGGGAACACCGGGGAGCTGTTTTTT. Protein sequence: CASSKTGNTGELFF.

The CDR3 reads CASRPDRKAHYEQYF. The CDR3 DNA reads as TGTGCCAGCAGGCCCGATCGTAAGGCCCACTACGAGCAGTACTTC. The chain recombines TRBV7-3 with TRBJ2-7; no reliable D call. Trimming removed 6 bases from V and 3 bases from J, with 18 bases in between. CDR1 and CDR2 (germline): SGHTA, FQGTGA. The CDR3 runs to 15 residues.

V and J are TRBV5-6 and TRBJ1-1; 9 positions match TRBD1. This CDR3 spans 13 amino acids. With 0 bases clipped from V and 9 bases from J, the junction kept 3 bases outside the gene matches. Germline CDR1 SGHDT, CDR2 YYEEEE. The CDR3, as DNA: TGTGCCAGCAGCTTGGAGGACAGGGGCCAAGCTTTCTTT. Its translation is CASSLEDRGQAFF. The full variable domain, completed using reference TRBV5-6 and TRBJ1-1, is DAGVTQSPTHLIKTRGQQVTLRCSPKSGHDTVSWYQQALGQGPQFIFQYYEEEERQRGNFPDRFSGHQFPNYSSELNVNALLLGDSALYLCASSLEDRGQAFFGQGTRLTVV.

The genes are TRBV11-3 and TRBJ1-1; D gene ambiguous. CDR3 length: 13 amino acids. Trimming pared 2 bases from V and 1 base from J, leaving 5 bases between. The V gene's germline CDR1 is SGHNT and CDR2 YENEEA. The CDR3 loop is CASSLFENTEAFF. The CDR3 bases are TGTGCCAGCAGCTTATTTGAGAACACTGAAGCTTTCTTT.

Concerning this clone itself: The sample has other DNA sequences that encode this CDR3 too. This chain uses TRBV7-3 with TRBJ2-6; possibly TRBD1 for D (6 bases). The CDR3 totals 15 residues. CDR1 and CDR2 from the germline V gene are SGHTA and FQGTGA. The V gene lost 3 bases and the J gene lost 0 bases, with 6 bases spanning the gap. This chain's CDR3 is CASSLDSSGANVLTF. The CDR3 DNA sequence: TGTGCCAGCAGCTTGGACAGCTCTGGGGCCAACGTCCTGACTTTC.

This clone showed up just once. V usage is TRBV25-1 and J usage is TRBJ1-1; no firm D call. The V end lost 5 bases, the J end lost 0 bases, and 10 bases lay between the germline ends. Germline lookup yields CDR1 MGHDK and CDR2 SYGVNS. The CDR3 is 14 amino acids. The CDR3 nucleotides are TGTGCCAGCAGTAGGACCGGGGTGAACACTGAAGCTTTCTTT. It is translated as CASSRTGVNTEAFF. Using reference TRBV25-1 and TRBJ1-1 for the parts outside the CDR3, the full variable domain is EADIYQTPRYLVIGTGKKITLECSQTMGHDKMYWYQQDPGMELHLIHYSYGVNSTEKGDLSSESTVSRIRTEHFPLTLESARPSHTSQYLCASSRTGVNTEAFFGQGTRLTVV.

The CDR3, as DNA: TGTGCCAGTAGAGCGCGGGGAGGGACAGGGCATAATGAGCAGTTCTTC. This translates into CASRARGGTGHNEQFF. The chain joins TRBV19 to TRBJ2-1, with 9 nucleotides matching TRBD1. CDR3 length: 16 residues. V trimming: 6 bases; J trimming: 7 bases; junction bases outside the gene matches: 13. Germline loops: CDR1 LNHDA, CDR2 SQIVND (reference sequence).

The chain joins TRBV14 to TRBJ2-1, with a tentative D call TRBD1 (6 bases). CDR1 is SGHDN, CDR2 FVKESK, per germline. This CDR3 has 15 residues. Between the trimmed V and J ends, which lost 0 bases and 4 bases, there was a span of 10 bases. The CDR3 coding sequence is TGTGCCAGCAGCCAAGACGACCAGGGGTACAATGAGCAGTTCTTC. It codes for CASSQDDQGYNEQFF. Using reference TRBV14 and TRBJ2-1 for the parts outside the CDR3, the full variable domain is EAGVTQFPSHSVIEKGQTVTLRCDPISGHDNLYWYRRVMGKEIKFLLHFVKESKQDESGMPNNRFLAERTGGTYSTLKVQPAELEDSGVYFCASSQDDQGYNEQFFGPGTRLTVL.